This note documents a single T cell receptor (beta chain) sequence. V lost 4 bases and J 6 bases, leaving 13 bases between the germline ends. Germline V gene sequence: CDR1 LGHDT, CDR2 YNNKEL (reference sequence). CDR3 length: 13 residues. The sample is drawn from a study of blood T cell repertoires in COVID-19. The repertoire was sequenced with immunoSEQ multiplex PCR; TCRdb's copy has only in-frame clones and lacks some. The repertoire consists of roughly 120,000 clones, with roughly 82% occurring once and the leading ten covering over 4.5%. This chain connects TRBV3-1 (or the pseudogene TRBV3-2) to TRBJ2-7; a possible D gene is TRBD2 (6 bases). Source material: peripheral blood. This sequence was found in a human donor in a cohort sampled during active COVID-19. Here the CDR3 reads CASSPSRRGEQYF. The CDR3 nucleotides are TGTGCCAGCAGCCCTTCAAGGCGGGGCGAGCAGTACTTC.